What follows is one T cell receptor beta chain and its context. CDR1 KGHSH and CDR2 LQKENI come from the germline V gene. There are 16 residues in the CDR3. Trimming cost V 3 bases and J 7 bases, with 19 bases left between them. Living in about two dozen US areas, the participants were between roughly 18 and 90 years of age. Self-reported history from a screening survey and questionnaire set each donor's cohort. This sample was included in a study of blood T cell repertoires in COVID-19. Study overall: Sources were T cells, B-cell-depleted T cells, or PBMCs; the material itself was cDNA or gDNA.

TCRdb's table, derived via immunoSEQ multiplex PCR, lists solely in-frame clones and lacks some. The sample carries 210,000 or so clones, 65% to 90% recorded once. The chain carries TRBV18 and TRBJ1-5, with D perhaps TRBD1 (6 bases). The TCR sequence derives from a woman aged 45-65 years with acute COVID-19. Sequencing input: PBMCs or T cells enriched from blood (not recorded which). CDR3 DNA sequence: TGTGCCAGCTCACCTGCGATACACAGGGAGGGGCAGCCCCAGCATTTT. Residues: CASSPAIHREGQPQHF.